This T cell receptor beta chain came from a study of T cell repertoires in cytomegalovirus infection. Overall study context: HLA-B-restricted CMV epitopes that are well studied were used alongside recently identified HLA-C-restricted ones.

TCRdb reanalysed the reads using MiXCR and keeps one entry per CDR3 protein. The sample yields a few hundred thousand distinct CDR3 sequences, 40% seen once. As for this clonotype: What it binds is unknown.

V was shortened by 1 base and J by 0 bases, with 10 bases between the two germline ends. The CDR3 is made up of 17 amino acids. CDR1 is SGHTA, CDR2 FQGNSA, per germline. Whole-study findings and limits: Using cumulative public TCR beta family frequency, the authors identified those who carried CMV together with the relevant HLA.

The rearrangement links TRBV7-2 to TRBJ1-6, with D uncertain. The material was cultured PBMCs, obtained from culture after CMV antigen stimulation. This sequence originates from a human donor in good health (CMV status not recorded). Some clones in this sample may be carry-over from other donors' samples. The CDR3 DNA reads TGTGCCAGCAGCTTAGACGGACCGAGCTCCTATAATTCACCCCTCCACTTT. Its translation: CASSLDGPSSYNSPLHF.